The 18 T cell receptor beta chains in this list originate from one sample, sequenced in a study of blood T cells in healthy people across ages. Next came a second PCR, run for about 7 to 12 cycles, which used a sample-barcoded 5' primer along with a J-beta primer mix. From the 5' RACE reads, TCRdb called clonotypes with MiXCR, one entry per CDR3 protein. This sample has approximately 690,000 distinct CDR3 sequences, with less than 45% found just once. The sample comprised blood. The source of these receptors is an elderly man in good health.

This clonotype showed up just a few times. The chain uses TRBV19 and TRBJ1-4; TRBD1 is a possible D gene (5 bases). This CDR3 contains 15 residues. The germline V gene encodes CDR1 LNHDA and CDR2 SQIVND (reference sequence). Trimming pared 7 bases from V and 0 bases from J, leaving 12 bases between. The CDR3: CASTDSYATNEKLFF. The CDR3, as DNA: TGTGCCAGTACCGACAGCTACGCAACTAATGAAAAACTGTTTTTT.

This clonotype was detected only a few times. The chain carries TRBV5-4 and TRBJ2-6, with D possibly being TRBD2 (6 bases). In germline, CDR1 is SGHNT, CDR2 YYREEE (reference sequence). There are 17 residues in the CDR3. Trimming shortened V by 0 bases and J by 0 bases, and 10 bases separated the two germline ends. The CDR3 loop reads CASSLGDLYSGANVLTF. The CDR3 DNA sequence: TGTGCCAGCAGCTTGGGGGACTTATACTCTGGGGCCAACGTCCTGACTTTC. Based on the CDR3 plus reference TRBV5-4 and TRBJ2-6, the full variable domain is ETGVTQSPTHLIKTRGQQVTLRCSSQSGHNTVSWYQQALGQGPQFIFQYYREEENGRGNFPPRFSGLQFPNYSSELNVNALELDDSALYLCASSLGDLYSGANVLTFGAGSRLTVL.

The table lists this clonotype with a count of one. The V and J genes are TRBV6-2 or TRBV6-3 and TRBJ2-1; 10 bases are a match to TRBD2. This CDR3 is 20 amino acids long. V was clipped by 6 bases and J by 6 bases; unmatched bases: 23. Germline V gene sequence: CDR1 MNHEY, CDR2 SVGEGT. CDR3 coding DNA: TGTGCCAGCAGGCCAGTTTTTCCCTGGTCTAGCGGGAGTTCAGGCAATGAGCAGTTCTTC. Translating it yields CASRPVFPWSSGSSGNEQFF.

This clonotype was seen a handful of times. The chain carries TRBV3-1 and TRBJ2-7; TRBD1 matches at 10 bases. CDR3 size: 14 residues. V shed 4 bases and J 6 bases; nucleotides not matched to a gene: 6. Germline V gene data show CDR1 as LGHDT and CDR2 as YNNKEL (reference sequence). The CDR3 coding sequence is TGTGCCAGCAGCCTCGACAGGGGGCCGACCGAGCAGTACTTC. This translates into CASSLDRGPTEQYF.

Remarks on this clonotype: A read error is possible here, since a much larger clone lies one base away. The chain is built from TRBV20-1 and TRBJ2-1; 9 bases line up with TRBD2. The CDR3 length is 14 residues. Looked up from germline, CDR1 is DFQATT and CDR2 is SNEGSKA (reference sequence). The V gene end was trimmed by 0 bases and the J gene end by 11 bases; junction bases not matched to a gene: 8. The CDR3 loop reads CSAREGTSPVKQFF. CDR3 DNA sequence: TGCAGTGCTAGAGAGGGGACTAGCCCCGTCAAGCAGTTCTTC.

This chain joins TRBV9 and TRBJ2-7, with a possible D match to TRBD2 (6 bases). Germline lookup yields CDR1 SGDLS and CDR2 YYNGEE. Trimming took 0 bases from V and 1 from J, leaving 8 bases between them. The CDR3 sequence is 14 residues long. The CDR3 coding sequence is TGTGCCAGCAGCGTAGTCGGGGGTTCCTACGAGCAGTACTTC. This encodes CASSVVGGSYEQYF.

This chain links TRBV20-1 with TRBJ2-3; possible D gene TRBD1, 6 bases. V was clipped by 5 bases and J by 3 bases, with 12 bases between them. Germline V CDR1 and CDR2: DFQATT, SNEGSKA (reference sequence). There are 13 residues in the CDR3. CDR3 DNA sequence: TGCAGTGCTCCAGAGGGGGTGACAGATACGCAGTATTTT. Residues: CSAPEGVTDTQYF.

This clonotype turned up a few times. V usage is TRBV9 and J usage is TRBJ2-1, with TRBD2 identical over 9 bases. The CDR3 is 16 residues long. Germline assignment: CDR1 SGDLS and CDR2 YYNGEE. V lost 4 bases, J lost 5 bases, and 10 bases stayed unmatched. CDR3 region: CASSPSGTSFHNEQFF. The CDR3 nucleotides read TGTGCCAGCAGCCCTTCCGGGACTAGCTTTCACAATGAGCAGTTCTTC.

The rearrangement uses TRBV5-1 and TRBJ2-3, with no clear D. Germline loops: CDR1 SGHRS, CDR2 YFSETQ. The length of the CDR3 is 13 residues. V lost 2 bases to trimming and J lost 6 bases, with 10 bases between them. CDR3 in amino acids: CASSFTSWDTQYF. CDR3 in DNA: TGCGCCAGCAGCTTCACTTCTTGGGATACGCAGTATTTT.

The genes are TRBV5-5 and TRBJ1-4; D might be TRBD1 (5 bases). In germline, CDR1 is SGHKS, CDR2 YYEKEE (reference sequence). Trimming cost V 4 bases and J 4 bases, with 8 bases left between them. The CDR3 spans 13 residues. CDR3 sequence (DNA): TGTGCCAGCAGCGGGGGAGTTAATGAAAAACTGTTTTTT. It is translated as CASSGGVNEKLFF.

The sample holds a few counts of this clonotype. This sequence joins TRBV20-1 and TRBJ2-1; TRBD1 agrees at 10 bases. Germline loops: CDR1 DFQATT, CDR2 SNEGSKA (reference sequence). V lost 5 bases and J lost 4; bases outside the gene matches: 14. The CDR3 is 17 residues long. CDR3 sequence reads: CSAGGQGNDLGYNEQFF. Here the CDR3 DNA reads TGCAGTGCTGGGGGACAGGGGAACGACCTCGGGTACAATGAGCAGTTCTTC.

The chain recombines TRBV20-1 with TRBJ1-6; the D is unclear. The CDR3 has 20 amino acids. Trimming shortened V by 0 bases and J by 0 bases, and 21 bases separated the two germline ends. CDR1 DFQATT and CDR2 SNEGSKA come from the germline V gene (reference sequence). CDR3 sequence reads: CSARDLHFTGESSYNSPLHF. The CDR3 coding sequence is TGCAGTGCTAGAGATTTACATTTCACCGGGGAGTCCTCCTATAATTCACCCCTCCACTTT.

V and J are TRBV9 and TRBJ2-1, with D hard to call. Matching the DNA end better, TRBJ2-7 makes the J call doubtful. CDR3 length equals 15 residues. CDR1 and CDR2 (germline): SGDLS, YYNGEE. The CDR3 here is CASSVEGGNYNEQYF. In nucleotides, the CDR3 is TGTGCCAGCAGCGTAGAGGGCGGAAATTACAATGAGCAGTACTTC.

In the case of this clonotype: With a much larger clone just one base away, this may be a read error. This chain uses TRBV27 with TRBJ2-1, with D unclear. V was pared by 5 bases and J by 3 bases, with 11 bases between. Germline CDR1 is MNHEY and CDR2 is SMNVEV (reference sequence). The CDR3 loop spans 14 amino acids. Written as DNA, the CDR3 is TGTGCCAGCAGTCTAAACTGGGACTACAATGAGCAGTTCTTC. Its protein is CASSLNWDYNEQFF.

The V gene is TRBV27, the J gene TRBJ1-2, with D hard to call. The CDR3 length is 14 residues. V was clipped by 5 bases and J by 4 bases, with 14 bases between them. Germline V CDR1 and CDR2: MNHEY, SMNVEV (reference sequence). CDR3 residues: CASSPWRSFYGYTF. Here the CDR3 DNA reads TGTGCCAGCAGTCCCTGGAGGAGTTTCTATGGCTACACCTTC.

This clonotype has a single count. The rearrangement joins TRBV7-2 to TRBJ2-7; TRBD2 aligns across 10 bases. Per the germline V gene, CDR1 is SGHTA and CDR2 is FQGNSA. The CDR3 is 16 amino acids. Germline trimming cut 2 bases from V and 4 bases from J; bases unmatched to any gene: 8. CDR3 sequence (DNA): TGTGCCAGCAGCTTAATCGGAGCGGGAGGGTCGTACGAGCAGTACTTC. Translated, it gives CASSLIGAGGSYEQYF.

J is TRBJ2-1 and V is TRBV6-1; the D gene is possibly TRBD1 (5 bases). The CDR3 consists of 17 residues. The V gene lost 1 base and the J gene lost 8 bases, with 21 bases spanning the gap. Germline lookup yields CDR1 MNHNS and CDR2 SASEGT. The CDR3 sequence: CASSEGGAGKTVYEQFF. The CDR3 DNA reads as TGTGCCAGCAGTGAAGGTGGTGCAGGGAAAACGGTCTATGAGCAGTTCTTC.

V is TRBV6-1 and J is TRBJ2-3; D perhaps matches TRBD2 (5 bases). The CDR3 has 15 residues. Germline assignment: CDR1 MNHNS and CDR2 SASEGT. Between the trimmed V and J ends, which lost 2 bases and 3 bases, there was a span of 12 bases. The CDR3 nucleotides read TGTGCCAGCAGTGAATCGTGGGAGAGAACAGATACGCAGTATTTT. It translates to CASSESWERTDTQYF.